At least ten counts were recorded for the clone carrying this T cell receptor (beta chain). These data belong to a study of T cells in Graves' hyperthyroidism and ophthalmopathy. The overall study: Peripheral blood was drawn at first diagnosis, prior to all treatment.

This CDR3 region has 13 residues. Germline V gives CDR1 LGHNA, CDR2 YNFKEQ. Trimming stripped 3 bases from V and 4 bases from J, with 7 bases between. Patients with ophthalmopathy all had a Clinical Activity Score of at least 3, a NOSPECS grade of at least 4 and duration under 3 months. In making diagnoses, clinical symptoms, serum thyroxine and TRAb, thyroid ultrasound and orbital computed tomography were all used. RNA transcripts were the template for amplifying TCR beta CDR3 regions. First-round RT-PCR targeting the TCR CDR3 was performed with the HTBI primer set. TCRdb re-called the multiplex PCR reads with MiXCR, one entry per CDR3 protein. The sample yields approximately 610,000 distinct CDR3 sequences, about 15% seen once.

The clonotype originates from a middle-aged woman with Graves' ophthalmopathy. Sequencing was performed on blood. The chain recombines TRBV4-2 with TRBJ1-5; D ambiguous. The CDR3 loop is CASSQAVNQPQHF. DNA of the CDR3: TGTGCCAGCAGCCAGGCCGTTAATCAGCCCCAGCATTTT.